Below are 12 T cell receptor beta chains sequenced from a single sample in a study of vaccination and CD4 T cells after COVID-19 (dated by TCRdb to between 2021 and 2022). The library came from PCR. The data were produced on an Illumina iSeq 100. TCR sequencing of DNA from cultured CD4+ T cells used the Oncomine TCR Beta short-read assay at the Johns Hopkins FTIC core. Clones were called with MiXCR by TCRdb after fastp trimmed the public reads at Q25, and only in-frame beta chains were retained. Each CDR3 protein gets just one entry, which takes the most common genes and DNA from the rows behind it. For this sample there are about 19,000 distinct CDR3 sequences; less than 75% appear just once. The ten biggest clones cover about 8% of the sample. Read against the paper, the sample's treatment or condition label means: approximately 10-day PBMC culture with coronavirus spike peptide pools or control peptides (ViraFEST assay).

These receptors lack a known antigen. The sequencing sample was made of CD4+ T cells from blood, cultured in vitro. These TCRs come from a human donor who had recovered from COVID-19.

This clonotype appeared a few times. This sequence joins TRBV7-8 and TRBJ1-2, with D possibly being TRBD1 (5 bases). From germline, CDR1 is SGHVS and CDR2 FQNEAQ. V was shortened by 3 bases and J by 5 bases, with 10 bases between the two germline ends. This CDR3 has 13 amino acids. CDR3 coding DNA: TGTGCCAGCAGCTTCACGGGGGAGTATGGCTACACCTTC. Translation: CASSFTGEYGYTF. Complete variable domain (other parts from reference TRBV7-8 and TRBJ1-2): GAGVSQSPRYKVAKRGQDVALRCDPISGHVSLFWYQQALGQGPEFLTYFQNEAQLDKSGLPSDRFFAERPEGSVSTLKIQRTQQEDSAVYLCASSFTGEYGYTFGSGTRLTVV.

V is TRBV18 and J is TRBJ2-2; the match to TRBD2 covers 10 bases. The CDR3 covers 16 residues. Trimming took 6 bases from V and 4 from J; bases not matched to a gene: 8. CDR1 KGHSH and CDR2 LQKENI come from the germline V gene. The CDR3 here is CASSTQREGVTGELFF. Here the CDR3 DNA reads TGTGCCAGCTCTACCCAGCGGGAGGGCGTCACCGGGGAGCTGTTTTTT.

The genes are TRBV7-3 and TRBJ1-3; TRBD1 might be the D (5 bases). The length of the CDR3 is 15 residues. V was trimmed by 4 bases and J by 4 bases, leaving 14 bases between them. Looked up from germline, CDR1 is SGHTA and CDR2 is FQGTGA. CDR3: CASSSTTAPGNTIYF. The CDR3 nucleotides read TGTGCCAGCAGCTCTACGACAGCTCCCGGAAACACCATATATTTT. Based on the CDR3 plus reference TRBV7-3 and TRBJ1-3, the full variable domain is GAGVSQTPSNKVTEKGKYVELRCDPISGHTALYWYRQSLGQGPEFLIYFQGTGAADDSGLPNDRFFAVRPEGSVSTLKIQRTERGDSAVYLCASSSTTAPGNTIYFGEGSWLTVV.

This rearrangement joins TRBV27 to TRBJ1-1; 12 nucleotides line up with TRBD1. The CDR3 contains 16 residues. Germline CDR1 MNHEY, CDR2 SMNVEV (reference sequence). V gave up 5 bases and J gave up 6 bases; unmatched junction bases: 10. The chain's CDR3 is CASSRGQGAGGAEAFF. The CDR3 DNA is TGTGCCAGCAGTAGGGGACAGGGGGCCGGTGGGGCTGAAGCTTTCTTT.

This chain links TRBV10-2 with TRBJ2-7; maybe TRBD1 (5 bases). V was cut by 5 bases and J by 2 bases, with 7 bases left in between. Looked up from germline, CDR1 is WSHSY and CDR2 is SAAADI. The CDR3 sequence is 12 residues long. CDR3 loop: CASSKGAYEQYF. CDR3 nucleotide sequence: TGCGCCAGCAGTAAAGGGGCCTACGAGCAGTACTTC.

The V call is TRBV30, the J call TRBJ1-2, with a weak D call TRBD1 (5 bases). CDR1 is GTSNPN, CDR2 SVGIG, per germline (reference sequence). Trimming pared 2 bases from V and 1 base from J, leaving 14 bases between. The CDR3 contains 15 residues. In nucleotides, the CDR3 is TGTGCCTGGAGTAAGGGAAGAGGGGATAACTATGGCTACACCTTC. This translates into CAWSKGRGDNYGYTF.

The V call is TRBV30, the J call TRBJ1-6; perhaps TRBD1 as D (5 bases). Trimming took off 2 bases at V and 7 bases at J, with 12 bases between the two ends. The CDR3 has 14 residues. CDR1 and CDR2 from the germline V gene are GTSNPN and SVGIG (reference sequence). CDR3 residues: CAWSFGHSNSPLHF. The CDR3 DNA sequence: TGTGCCTGGAGTTTTGGACACTCAAATTCACCCCTCCACTTT.

This sequence joins TRBV7-8 and TRBJ1-2; D perhaps matches TRBD1 (6 bases). V lost 5 bases and J lost 7, with 17 bases in between. Germline lookup yields CDR1 SGHVS and CDR2 FQNEAQ. This CDR3 comprises 14 residues. The CDR3 sequence: CASSTSMDSSGYTF. The CDR3 DNA is TGTGCCAGCAGCACTTCCATGGACAGTAGTGGCTACACCTTC.

This clonotype showed up just a few times. The chain carries TRBV7-9 and TRBJ2-3; 11 bases line up with TRBD2. From germline, CDR1 is SEHNR and CDR2 FQNEAQ (reference sequence). V shed 3 bases and J 3 bases; nucleotides not matched to a gene: 5. The CDR3 extends over 16 amino acids. The CDR3 DNA reads as TGTGCCAGCAGCTTCTTAGCGGGAGGGGGGACAGATACGCAGTATTTT. Encoded protein: CASSFLAGGGTDTQYF.

The sample holds one count of this clonotype. The CDR3 sequence is CASSFSLRASGRAGANVLTF. CDR3 in DNA: TGTGCCAGCAGCTTCTCCCTCCGGGCTAGCGGGAGGGCTGGGGCCAACGTCCTGACTTTC. The chain joins TRBV11-2 to TRBJ2-6; 12 positions match TRBD2. CDR1 and CDR2 (germline): SGHAT, FQNNGV. The CDR3 consists of 20 residues. Trimming cost V 3 bases and J 2 bases; bases outside gene matches: 11.

This clonotype showed up just once. The gene calls are TRBV7-3 and TRBJ2-2, with D unclear. The CDR3 is made up of 16 amino acids. Trimming stripped 1 base from V and 0 bases from J, with 9 bases between. Germline V gene sequence: CDR1 SGHTA, CDR2 FQGTGA. The CDR3 protein is CASSLKGGSNTGELFF. Written as DNA, the CDR3 is TGTGCCAGCAGCTTAAAGGGCGGTTCGAACACCGGGGAGCTGTTTTTT. Drawing the rest from reference TRBV7-3 and TRBJ2-2, the complete variable domain is GAGVSQTPSNKVTEKGKYVELRCDPISGHTALYWYRQSLGQGPEFLIYFQGTGAADDSGLPNDRFFAVRPEGSVSTLKIQRTERGDSAVYLCASSLKGGSNTGELFFGEGSRLTVL.

The chain has TRBV7-9 and TRBJ2-3; D might be TRBD2 (5 bases). The germline V and J ends were trimmed by 5 bases and 0 bases, with 18 bases remaining between them. CDR3 length: 17 residues. CDR1 SEHNR and CDR2 FQNEAQ come from the germline V gene (reference sequence). The CDR3 reads CASSPIGVYTSTDTQYF. The CDR3 nucleotides read TGTGCCAGCAGCCCGATCGGGGTATATACTAGCACAGATACGCAGTATTTT.